This TCR beta chain originates from a study of control samples from healthy donors and cancer patients. Assay used: immunoSEQ multiplex PCR; TCRdb lists only in-frame clones, some missing. The table includes some 220,000 clones, 85% to 95% detected once. Germline assignment: CDR1 MDHEN and CDR2 SYDVKM. The CDR3 contains 13 residues. Trimming took 5 bases from V and 7 from J, leaving 14 bases between them. Source material: blood. This rearrangement joins TRBV28 to TRBJ1-2, with unresolved D. The receptor was isolated from a man over 45 in good health. CDR3 sequence (DNA): TGTGCCAGCAGTATGCCCGGGGAGTCTGGCTACACCTTC. It yields the protein CASSMPGESGYTF.